This TCR beta chain was retrieved from a study of control samples from healthy donors and cancer patients. Trimming removed 3 bases from V and 4 bases from J, with 15 bases in between. The CDR3 consists of 15 residues. CDR1 is LNHDA and CDR2 is SQIVND in the germline V gene (reference sequence). This clone was seen more than once but under ten times. Some clones are missing from TCRdb's copy, which holds only in-frame ones; the method was immunoSEQ multiplex PCR. This sample has approximately 37,000 clones, with around 82% found just once. The rearrangement uses TRBV19 and TRBJ1-2; no reliable D call. The receptor was derived from a woman aged 55-70 years with lung cancer. The sequenced sample consisted of PBMCs. For the CDR3, the DNA is TGTGCCAGTAGTATGTCTGGCAGGAGGACCTATGGCTACACCTTC. Its translation: CASSMSGRRTYGYTF.